Given below is one T cell receptor beta chain in context. The data derive from a study of blood T cell repertoires in COVID-19. Study in general: Samples representing acute and convalescent COVID-19 were sourced from the United States, Italy and Spain.

The germline CDR1 and CDR2 sequences are MNHNS and SASEGT. This CDR3 comprises 15 residues. Trimming removed 2 bases from V and 0 bases from J, with 8 bases in between. Original data processing: Reference gene primers were amplified, and this amplification served to estimate nucleated cell counts. Sequencing used immunoSEQ multiplex PCR; TCRdb keeps in-frame clones, though not all of them. That table is the source of V, J and clone size, and D and trimming were worked out from the DNA. The sample has fewer than 350,000 clones, 85% seen once; the top ten hold 7.2%. The V call is TRBV6-1, the J call TRBJ1-5, with D maybe TRBD1 (5 bases). The sequencing input was peripheral blood. The clonotype originates from a human donor in a cohort sampled during active COVID-19. The CDR3 nucleotides are TGTGCCAGCAGTGAACGACAGTCTAGCAATCAGCCCCAGCATTTT. Its translation: CASSERQSSNQPQHF.